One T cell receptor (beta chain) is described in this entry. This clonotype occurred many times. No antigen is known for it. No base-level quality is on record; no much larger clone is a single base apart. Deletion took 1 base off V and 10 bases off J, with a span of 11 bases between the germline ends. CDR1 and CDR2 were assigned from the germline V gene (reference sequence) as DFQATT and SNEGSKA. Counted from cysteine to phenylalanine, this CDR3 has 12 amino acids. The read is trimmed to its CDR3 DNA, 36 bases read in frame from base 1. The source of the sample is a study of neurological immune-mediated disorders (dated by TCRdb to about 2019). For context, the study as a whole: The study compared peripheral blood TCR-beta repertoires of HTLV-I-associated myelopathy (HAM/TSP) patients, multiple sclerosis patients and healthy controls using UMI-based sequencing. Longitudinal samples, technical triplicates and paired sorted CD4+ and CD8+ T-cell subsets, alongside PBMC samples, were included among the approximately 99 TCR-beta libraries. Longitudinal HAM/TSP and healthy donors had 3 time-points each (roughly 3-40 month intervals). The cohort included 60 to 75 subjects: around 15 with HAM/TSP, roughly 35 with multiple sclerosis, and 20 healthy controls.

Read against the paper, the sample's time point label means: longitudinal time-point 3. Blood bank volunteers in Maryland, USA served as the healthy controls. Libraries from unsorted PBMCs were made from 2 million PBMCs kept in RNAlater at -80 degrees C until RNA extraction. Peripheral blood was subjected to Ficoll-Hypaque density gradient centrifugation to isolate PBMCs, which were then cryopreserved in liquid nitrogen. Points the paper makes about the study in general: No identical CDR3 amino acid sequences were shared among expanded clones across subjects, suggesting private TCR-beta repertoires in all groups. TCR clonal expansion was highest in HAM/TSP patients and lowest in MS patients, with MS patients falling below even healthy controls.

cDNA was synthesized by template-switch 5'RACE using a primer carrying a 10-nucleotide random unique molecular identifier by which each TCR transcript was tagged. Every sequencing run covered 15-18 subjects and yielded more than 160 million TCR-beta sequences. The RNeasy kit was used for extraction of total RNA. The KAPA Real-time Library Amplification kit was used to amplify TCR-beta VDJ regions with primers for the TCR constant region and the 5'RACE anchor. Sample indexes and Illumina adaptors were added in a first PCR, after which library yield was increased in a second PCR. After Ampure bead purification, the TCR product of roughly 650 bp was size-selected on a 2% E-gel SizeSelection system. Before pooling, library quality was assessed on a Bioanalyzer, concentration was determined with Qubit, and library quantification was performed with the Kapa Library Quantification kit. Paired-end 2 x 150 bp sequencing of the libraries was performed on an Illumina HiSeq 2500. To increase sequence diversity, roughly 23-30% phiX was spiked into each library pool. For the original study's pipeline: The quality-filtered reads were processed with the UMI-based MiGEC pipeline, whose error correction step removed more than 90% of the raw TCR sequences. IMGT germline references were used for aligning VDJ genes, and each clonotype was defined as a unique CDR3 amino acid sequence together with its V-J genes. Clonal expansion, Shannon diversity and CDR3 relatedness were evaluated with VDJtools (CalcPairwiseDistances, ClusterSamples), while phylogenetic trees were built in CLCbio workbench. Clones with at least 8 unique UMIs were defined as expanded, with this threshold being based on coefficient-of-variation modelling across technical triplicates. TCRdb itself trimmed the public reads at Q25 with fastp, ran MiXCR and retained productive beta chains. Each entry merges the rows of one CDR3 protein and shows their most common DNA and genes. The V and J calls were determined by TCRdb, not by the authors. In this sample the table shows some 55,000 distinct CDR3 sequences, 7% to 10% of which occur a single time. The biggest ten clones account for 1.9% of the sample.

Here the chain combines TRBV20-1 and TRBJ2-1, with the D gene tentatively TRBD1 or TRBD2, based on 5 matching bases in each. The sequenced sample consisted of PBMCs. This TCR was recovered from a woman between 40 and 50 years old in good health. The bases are TGCAGTGCTAGAGGGGGGAAGTACGAGCAGTTCTTC. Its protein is CSARGGKYEQFF.